This note documents a single T cell receptor (beta chain) sequence. The authors' processing: Amplification of reference gene primers was used by the study to estimate nucleated cell counts. Repertoires were generated with immunoSEQ multiplex PCR, while TCRdb's copy carries only in-frame clones and drops some. The D gene and trimming were derived from the DNA, and the V and J assignments and clone size from that table. The profile shows about 87,000 clones, roughly 80% of them singletons. These data are taken from a study of blood T cell repertoires in COVID-19. CDR1 is SGHAT and CDR2 is FQDESV in the germline V gene (reference sequence). V was clipped by 7 bases and J by 3 bases; unmatched bases: 2. The CDR3 is 13 residues long.

The chain uses TRBV11-1 and TRBJ2-2; 7 bases align to TRBD2. The specimen was peripheral blood. The source is a woman older than 75 with active or convalescent COVID-19. CDR3 amino acids: CASKRGDTGELFF. The CDR3 DNA reads TGTGCCAGCAAACGGGGGGACACCGGGGAGCTGTTTTTT. Filled out from reference TRBV11-1 and TRBJ2-2, the complete variable domain reads EAEVAQSPRYKITEKSQAVAFWCDPISGHATLYWYRQILGQGPELLVQFQDESVVDDSQLPKDRFSAERLKGVDSTLKIQPAELGDSAMYLCASKRGDTGELFFGEGSRLTVL.